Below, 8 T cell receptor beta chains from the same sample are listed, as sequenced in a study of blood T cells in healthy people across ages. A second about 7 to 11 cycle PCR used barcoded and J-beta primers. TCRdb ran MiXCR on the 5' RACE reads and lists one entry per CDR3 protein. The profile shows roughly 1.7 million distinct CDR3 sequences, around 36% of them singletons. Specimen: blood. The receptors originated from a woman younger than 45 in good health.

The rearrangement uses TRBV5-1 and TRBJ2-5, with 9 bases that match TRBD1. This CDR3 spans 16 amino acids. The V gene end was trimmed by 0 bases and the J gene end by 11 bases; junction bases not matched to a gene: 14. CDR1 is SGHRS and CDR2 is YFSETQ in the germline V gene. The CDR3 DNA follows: TGCGCCAGCAGCTTGGAGGCGGGACAGGGCACCTACAAGCAGTACTTC. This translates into CASSLEAGQGTYKQYF.

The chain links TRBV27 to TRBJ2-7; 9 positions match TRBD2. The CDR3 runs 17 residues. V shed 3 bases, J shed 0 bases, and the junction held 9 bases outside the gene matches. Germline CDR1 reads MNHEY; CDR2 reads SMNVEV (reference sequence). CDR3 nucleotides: TGTGCCAGCAGTTTGGTCGGGGCGGGGGGGGTCTCCTACGAGCAGTACTTC. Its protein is CASSLVGAGGVSYEQYF.

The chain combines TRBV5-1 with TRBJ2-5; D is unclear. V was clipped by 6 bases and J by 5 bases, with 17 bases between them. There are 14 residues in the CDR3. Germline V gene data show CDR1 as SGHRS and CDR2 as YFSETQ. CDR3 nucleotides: TGCGCCAGCACCCCGATCTCTCGTGCGGAGACCCAGTACTTC. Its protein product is CASTPISRAETQYF.

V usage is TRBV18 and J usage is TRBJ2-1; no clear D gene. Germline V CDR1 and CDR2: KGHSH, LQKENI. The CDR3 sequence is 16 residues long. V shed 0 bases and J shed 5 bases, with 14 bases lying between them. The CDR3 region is CASSPPNAAQNNEQFF. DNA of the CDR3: TGTGCCAGCTCACCACCGAATGCAGCCCAAAACAATGAGCAGTTCTTC. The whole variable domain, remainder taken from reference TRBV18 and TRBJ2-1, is NAGVMQNPRHLVRRRGQEARLRCSPMKGHSHVYWYRQLPEEGLKFMVYLQKENIIDESGMPKERFSAEFPKEGPSILRIQQVVRGDSAAYFCASSPPNAAQNNEQFFGPGTRLTVL.

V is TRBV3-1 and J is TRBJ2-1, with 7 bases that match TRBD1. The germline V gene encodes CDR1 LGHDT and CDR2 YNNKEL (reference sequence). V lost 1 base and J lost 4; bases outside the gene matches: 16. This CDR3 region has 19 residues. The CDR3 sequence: CASSQVQGILVVGYNEQFF. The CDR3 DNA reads TGTGCCAGCAGCCAAGTACAGGGGATCCTCGTAGTAGGTTACAATGAGCAGTTCTTC.

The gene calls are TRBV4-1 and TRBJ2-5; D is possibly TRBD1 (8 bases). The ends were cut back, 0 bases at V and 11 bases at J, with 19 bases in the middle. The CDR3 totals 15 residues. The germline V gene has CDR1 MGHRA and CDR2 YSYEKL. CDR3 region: CASSQDITGGGEQYF. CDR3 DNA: TGCGCCAGCAGCCAAGATATAACAGGGGGAGGGGAGCAGTACTTC.

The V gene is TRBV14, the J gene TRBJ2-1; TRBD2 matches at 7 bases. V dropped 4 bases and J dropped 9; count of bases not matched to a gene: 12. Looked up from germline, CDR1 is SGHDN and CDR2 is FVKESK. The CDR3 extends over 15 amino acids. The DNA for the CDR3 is TGTGCCAGCAGCCCGGGCGGACTAGGGGCTCGTGAGCAGTTCTTC. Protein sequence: CASSPGGLGAREQFF. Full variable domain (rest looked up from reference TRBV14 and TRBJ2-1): EAGVTQFPSHSVIEKGQTVTLRCDPISGHDNLYWYRRVMGKEIKFLLHFVKESKQDESGMPNNRFLAERTGGTYSTLKVQPAELEDSGVYFCASSPGGLGAREQFFGPGTRLTVL.

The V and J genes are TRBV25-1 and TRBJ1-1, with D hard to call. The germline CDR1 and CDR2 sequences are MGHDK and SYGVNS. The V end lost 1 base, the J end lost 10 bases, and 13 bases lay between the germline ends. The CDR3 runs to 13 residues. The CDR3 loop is CASSESSLYRAFF. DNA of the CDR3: TGTGCCAGCAGTGAATCCAGCCTATACCGAGCTTTCTTT.